This record covers a single TCR beta chain. Its antigen is undetermined. Vbeta (60) and Jbeta (13) primers were used in the PCR. Some clones are missing from TCRdb's copy, which holds only in-frame ones; the method was immunoSEQ multiplex PCR. The sample has around 200,000 clones; 60% to 85% are singletons. CDR3 size: 16 residues. The V and J ends lost 0 bases and 6 bases respectively, with 15 bases between them. Germline loops: CDR1 MNHNS, CDR2 SASEGT. This record belongs to a study of cytomegalovirus exposure and HLA in healthy donors. General study findings and limits: Solely CMV serostatus was available to characterize immune exposure.

The source is a male donor in good health and CMV-seronegative. J is TRBJ1-5 and V is TRBV6-1; D uncertain. Sequencing was done on a sample of PBMCs. The DNA for the CDR3 is TGTGCCAGCAGTGAAGCGCGTATGAGGGCTGGTCAGCCCCAGCATTTT. Translation: CASSEARMRAGQPQHF.